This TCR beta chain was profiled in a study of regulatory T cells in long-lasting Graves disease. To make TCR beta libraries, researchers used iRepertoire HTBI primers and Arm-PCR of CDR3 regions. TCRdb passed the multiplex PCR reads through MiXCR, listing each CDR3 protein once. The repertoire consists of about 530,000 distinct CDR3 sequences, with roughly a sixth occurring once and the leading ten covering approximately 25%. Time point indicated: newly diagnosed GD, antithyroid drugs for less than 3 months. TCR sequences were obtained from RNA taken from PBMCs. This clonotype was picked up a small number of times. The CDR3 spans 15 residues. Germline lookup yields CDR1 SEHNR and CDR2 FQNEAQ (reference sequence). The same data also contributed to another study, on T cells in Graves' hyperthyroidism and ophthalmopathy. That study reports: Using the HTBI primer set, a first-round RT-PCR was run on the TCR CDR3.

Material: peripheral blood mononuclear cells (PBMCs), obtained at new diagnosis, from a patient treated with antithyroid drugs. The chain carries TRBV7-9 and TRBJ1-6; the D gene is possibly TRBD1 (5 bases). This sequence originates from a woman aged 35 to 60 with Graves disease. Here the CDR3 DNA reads TGTGCTATAACGGCAGGGATATCCTATAATTCACCCCTCCACTTT. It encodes CAITAGISYNSPLHF. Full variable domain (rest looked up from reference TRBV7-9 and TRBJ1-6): DTGVSQNPRHKITKRGQNVTFRCDPISEHNRLYWYRQTLGQGPEFLTYFQNEAQLEKSRLLSDRFSAERPKGSFSTLEIQRTEQGDSAMYLCAITAGISYNSPLHFGNGTRLTVT.